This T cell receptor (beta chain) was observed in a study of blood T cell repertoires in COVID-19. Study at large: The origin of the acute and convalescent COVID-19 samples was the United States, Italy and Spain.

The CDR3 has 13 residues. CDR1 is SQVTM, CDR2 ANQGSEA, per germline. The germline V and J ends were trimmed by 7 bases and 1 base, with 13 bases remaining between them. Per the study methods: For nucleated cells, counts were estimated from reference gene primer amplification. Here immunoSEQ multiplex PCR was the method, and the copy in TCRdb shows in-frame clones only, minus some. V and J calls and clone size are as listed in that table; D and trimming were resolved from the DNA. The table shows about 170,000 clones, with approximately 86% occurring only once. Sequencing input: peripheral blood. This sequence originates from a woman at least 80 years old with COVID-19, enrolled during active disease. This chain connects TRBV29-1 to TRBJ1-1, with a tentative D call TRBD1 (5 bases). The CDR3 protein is CSAWPGGNTEAFF. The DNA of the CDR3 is TGCAGCGCCTGGCCGGGGGGGAACACTGAAGCTTTCTTT.